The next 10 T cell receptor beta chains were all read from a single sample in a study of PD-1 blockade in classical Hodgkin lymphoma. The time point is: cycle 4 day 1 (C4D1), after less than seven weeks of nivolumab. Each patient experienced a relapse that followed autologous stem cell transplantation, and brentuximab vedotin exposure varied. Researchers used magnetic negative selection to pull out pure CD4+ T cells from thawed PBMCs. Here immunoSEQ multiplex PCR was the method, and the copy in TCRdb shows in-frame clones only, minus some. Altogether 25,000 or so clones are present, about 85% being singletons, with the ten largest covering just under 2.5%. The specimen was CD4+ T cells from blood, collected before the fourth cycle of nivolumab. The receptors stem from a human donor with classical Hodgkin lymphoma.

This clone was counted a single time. The CDR3 sequence is CASSSRDSRMGTEAFF. The CDR3 DNA follows: TGTGCCAGCAGCTCCCGGGACAGCCGTATGGGGACTGAAGCTTTCTTT. V and J are TRBV7-2 and TRBJ1-1, with 7 bases that match TRBD1. The V gene's germline CDR1 is SGHTA and CDR2 FQGNSA. The CDR3 runs 16 residues. J was trimmed by 5 bases and V by 4 bases; bases with no gene match: 13.

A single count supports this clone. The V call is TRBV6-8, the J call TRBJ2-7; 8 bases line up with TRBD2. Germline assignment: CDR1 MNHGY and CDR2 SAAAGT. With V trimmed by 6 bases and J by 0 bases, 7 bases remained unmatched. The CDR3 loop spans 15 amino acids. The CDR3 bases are TGTGCCAGCAGCCATAGCGGGGCGAGCTCCTACGAGCAGTACTTC. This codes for CASSHSGASSYEQYF.

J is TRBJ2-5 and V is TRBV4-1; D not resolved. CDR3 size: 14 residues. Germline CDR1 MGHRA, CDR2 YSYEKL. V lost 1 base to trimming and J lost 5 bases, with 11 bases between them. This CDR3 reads CASSQVPGRETQYF. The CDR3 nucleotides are TGCGCCAGCAGCCAAGTTCCGGGTCGCGAGACCCAGTACTTC.

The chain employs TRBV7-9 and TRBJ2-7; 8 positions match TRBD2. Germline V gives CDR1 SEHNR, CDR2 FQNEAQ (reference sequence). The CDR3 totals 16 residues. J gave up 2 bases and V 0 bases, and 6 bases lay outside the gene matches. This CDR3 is CASSLARSGGTYEQYF. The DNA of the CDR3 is TGTGCCAGCAGCTTAGCGCGGTCGGGAGGGACCTACGAGCAGTACTTC.

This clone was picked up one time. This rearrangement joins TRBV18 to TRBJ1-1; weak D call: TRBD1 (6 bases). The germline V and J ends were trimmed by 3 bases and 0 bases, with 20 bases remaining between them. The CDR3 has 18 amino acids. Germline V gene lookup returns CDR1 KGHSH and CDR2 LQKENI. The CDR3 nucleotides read TGTGCCAGCTCACCGGGAAAAACAGGGCGACCCCTGAACACTGAAGCTTTCTTT. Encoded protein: CASSPGKTGRPLNTEAFF.

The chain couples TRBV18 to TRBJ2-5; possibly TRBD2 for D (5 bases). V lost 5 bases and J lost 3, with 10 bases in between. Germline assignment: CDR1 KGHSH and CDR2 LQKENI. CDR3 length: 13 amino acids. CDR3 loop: CASSSQREETQYF. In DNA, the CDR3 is TGTGCCAGCTCATCGCAGAGGGAAGAGACCCAGTACTTC.

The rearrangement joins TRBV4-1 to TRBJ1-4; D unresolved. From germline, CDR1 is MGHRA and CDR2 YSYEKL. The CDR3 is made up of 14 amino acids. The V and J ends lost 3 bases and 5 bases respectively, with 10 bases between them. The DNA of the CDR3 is TGCGCCAGCAGCCAGGCAAATAGAAATGAAAAACTGTTTTTT. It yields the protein CASSQANRNEKLFF.

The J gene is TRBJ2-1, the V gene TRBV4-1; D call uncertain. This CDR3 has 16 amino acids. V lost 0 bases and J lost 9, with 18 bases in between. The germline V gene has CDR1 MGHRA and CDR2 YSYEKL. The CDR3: CASSQERPGPRTEQFF. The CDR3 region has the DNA TGCGCCAGCAGCCAAGAGAGGCCGGGCCCTCGCACTGAGCAGTTCTTC.

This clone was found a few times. In DNA, the CDR3 is TGTGCCAGTCGACTAGTCTCCTACAATGAGCAGTTCTTC. It codes for CASRLVSYNEQFF. The chain uses TRBV2 and TRBJ2-1; tentative D call: TRBD2 (6 bases). This CDR3 region has 13 residues. Trimming took off 9 bases at V and 0 bases at J, with 9 bases between the two ends. Germline CDR1 SNHLY, CDR2 FYNNEI.

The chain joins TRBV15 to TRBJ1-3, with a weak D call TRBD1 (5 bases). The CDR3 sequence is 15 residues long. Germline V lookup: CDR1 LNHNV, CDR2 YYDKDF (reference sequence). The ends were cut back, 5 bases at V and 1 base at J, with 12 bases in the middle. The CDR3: CATSGIRGSGNTIYF. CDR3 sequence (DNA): TGTGCCACCAGCGGGATCCGGGGGTCTGGAAACACCATATATTTT.